These 3 T cell receptor beta chains were all obtained from the same sample, sequenced in a study of blood T cell repertoires in COVID-19. Profiling relied on immunoSEQ multiplex PCR, and the TCRdb table lists in-frame clones only, not all of them. The profile shows about 270,000 clones, approximately 87% of them singletons. Specimen: peripheral blood. Receptor source: a woman aged 30 to 39 with COVID-19, enrolled during active disease.

This chain joins TRBV18 and TRBJ2-7; D uncertain. The CDR3 covers 12 residues. The ends were cut back, 4 bases at V and 2 bases at J, with 6 bases in the middle. CDR1 and CDR2 from the germline V gene are KGHSH and LQKENI. CDR3 coding DNA: TGTGCCAGCTCACACAGTACCTACGAGCAGTACTTC. This translates into CASSHSTYEQYF.

This clone was recorded only once. The chain links TRBV7-9 to TRBJ2-7; D gene unclear. This CDR3 comprises 15 residues. Trimming took 4 bases from V and 5 from J, leaving 18 bases between them. From germline, CDR1 is SEHNR and CDR2 FQNEAQ (reference sequence). The CDR3 protein is CASSSWAFEFNEQYF. The CDR3 nucleotides read TGTGCCAGCAGCTCATGGGCCTTTGAATTCAACGAGCAGTACTTC.

V is TRBV30 and J is TRBJ1-2; 10 bases map to TRBD1. This CDR3 contains 15 residues. Trimming took 2 bases from V and 3 from J; bases not matched to a gene: 6. Germline V gene sequence: CDR1 GTSNPN, CDR2 SVGIG (reference sequence). CDR3 nucleotide sequence: TGTGCCTGGAGTTTCGACAGGGGGCGCGACTATGGCTACACCTTC. It encodes CAWSFDRGRDYGYTF.